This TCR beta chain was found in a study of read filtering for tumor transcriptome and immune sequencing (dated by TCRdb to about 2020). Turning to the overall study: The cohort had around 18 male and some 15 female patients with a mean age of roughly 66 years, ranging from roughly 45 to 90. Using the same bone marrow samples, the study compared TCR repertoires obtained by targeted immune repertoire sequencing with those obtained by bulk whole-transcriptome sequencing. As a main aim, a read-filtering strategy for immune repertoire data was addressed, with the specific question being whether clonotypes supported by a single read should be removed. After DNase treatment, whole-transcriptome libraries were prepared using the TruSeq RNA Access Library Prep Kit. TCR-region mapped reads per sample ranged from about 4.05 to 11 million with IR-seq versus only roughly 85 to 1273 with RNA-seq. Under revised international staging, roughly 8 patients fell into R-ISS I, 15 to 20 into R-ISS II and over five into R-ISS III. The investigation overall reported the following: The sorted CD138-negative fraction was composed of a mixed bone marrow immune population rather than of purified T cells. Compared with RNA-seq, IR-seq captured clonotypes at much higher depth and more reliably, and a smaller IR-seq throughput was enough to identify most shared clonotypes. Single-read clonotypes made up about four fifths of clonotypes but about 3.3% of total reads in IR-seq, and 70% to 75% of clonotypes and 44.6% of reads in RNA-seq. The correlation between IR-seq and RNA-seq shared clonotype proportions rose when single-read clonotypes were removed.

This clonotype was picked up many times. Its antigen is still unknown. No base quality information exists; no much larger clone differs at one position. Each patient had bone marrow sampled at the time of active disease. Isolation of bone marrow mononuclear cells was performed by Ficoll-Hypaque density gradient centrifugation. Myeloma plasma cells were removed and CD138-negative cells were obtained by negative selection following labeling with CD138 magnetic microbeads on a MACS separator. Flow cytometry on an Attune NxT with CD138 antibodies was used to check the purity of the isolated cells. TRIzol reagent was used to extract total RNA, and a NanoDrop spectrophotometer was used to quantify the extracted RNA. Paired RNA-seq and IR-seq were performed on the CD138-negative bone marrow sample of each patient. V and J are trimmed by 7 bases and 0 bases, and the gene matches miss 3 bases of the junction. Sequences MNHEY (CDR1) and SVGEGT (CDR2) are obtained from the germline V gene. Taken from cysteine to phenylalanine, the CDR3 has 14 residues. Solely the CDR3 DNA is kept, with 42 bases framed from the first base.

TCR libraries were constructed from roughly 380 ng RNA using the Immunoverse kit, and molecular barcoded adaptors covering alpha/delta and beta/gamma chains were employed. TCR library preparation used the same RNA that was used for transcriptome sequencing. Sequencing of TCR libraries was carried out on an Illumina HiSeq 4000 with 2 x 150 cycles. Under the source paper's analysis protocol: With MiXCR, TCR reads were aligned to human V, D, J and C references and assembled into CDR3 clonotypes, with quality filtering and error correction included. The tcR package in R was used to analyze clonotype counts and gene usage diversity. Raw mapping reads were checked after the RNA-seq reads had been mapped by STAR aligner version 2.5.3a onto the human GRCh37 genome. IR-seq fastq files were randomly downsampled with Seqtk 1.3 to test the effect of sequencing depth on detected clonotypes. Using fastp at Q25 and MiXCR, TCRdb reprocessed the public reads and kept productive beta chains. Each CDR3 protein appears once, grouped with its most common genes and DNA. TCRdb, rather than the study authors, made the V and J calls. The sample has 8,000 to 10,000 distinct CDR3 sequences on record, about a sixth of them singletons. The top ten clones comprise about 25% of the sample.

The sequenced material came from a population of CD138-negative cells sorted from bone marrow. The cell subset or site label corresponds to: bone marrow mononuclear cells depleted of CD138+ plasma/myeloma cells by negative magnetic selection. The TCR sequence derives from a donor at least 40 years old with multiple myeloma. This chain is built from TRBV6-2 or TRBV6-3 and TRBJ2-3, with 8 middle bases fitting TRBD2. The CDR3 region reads CASTLAGSTDTQYF. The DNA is TGTGCCAGCACCTTAGCGGGGAGCACAGATACGCAGTATTTT.